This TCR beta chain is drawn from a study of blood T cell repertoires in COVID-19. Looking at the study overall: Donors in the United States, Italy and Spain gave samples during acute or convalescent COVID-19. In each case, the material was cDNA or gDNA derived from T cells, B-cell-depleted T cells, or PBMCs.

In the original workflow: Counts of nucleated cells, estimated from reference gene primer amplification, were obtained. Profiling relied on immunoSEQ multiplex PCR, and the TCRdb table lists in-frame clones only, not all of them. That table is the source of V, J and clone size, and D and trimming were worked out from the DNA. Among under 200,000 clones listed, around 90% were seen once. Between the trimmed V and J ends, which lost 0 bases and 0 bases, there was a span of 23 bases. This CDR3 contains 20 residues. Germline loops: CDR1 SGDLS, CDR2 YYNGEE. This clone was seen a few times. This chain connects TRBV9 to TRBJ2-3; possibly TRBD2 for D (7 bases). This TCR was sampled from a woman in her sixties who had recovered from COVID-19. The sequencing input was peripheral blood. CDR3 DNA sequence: TGTGCCAGCAGCGTAGGCTACGGGGGGCCCAATAAACTTAGCACAGATACGCAGTATTTT. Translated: CASSVGYGGPNKLSTDTQYF.